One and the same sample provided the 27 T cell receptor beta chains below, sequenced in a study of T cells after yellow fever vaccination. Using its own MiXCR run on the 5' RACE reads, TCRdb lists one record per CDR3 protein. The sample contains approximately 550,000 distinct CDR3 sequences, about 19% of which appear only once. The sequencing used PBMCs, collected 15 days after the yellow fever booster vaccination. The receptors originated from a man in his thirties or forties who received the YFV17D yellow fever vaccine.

The CDR3: CASSLGAMNTEAFF. As DNA, the CDR3 is TGTGCCAGCAGTTTAGGTGCGATGAACACTGAAGCTTTCTTT. The chain carries TRBV12-3 or TRBV12-4 and TRBJ1-1; no clear D. The CDR3 has 14 residues. Trimming removed 1 base from V and 0 bases from J, with 6 bases in between.

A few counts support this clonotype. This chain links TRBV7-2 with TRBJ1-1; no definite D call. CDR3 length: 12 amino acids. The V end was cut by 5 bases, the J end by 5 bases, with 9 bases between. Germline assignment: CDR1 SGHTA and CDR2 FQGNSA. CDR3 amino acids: CASSPGWTEAFF. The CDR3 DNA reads TGTGCCAGCAGCCCTGGTTGGACTGAAGCTTTCTTT.

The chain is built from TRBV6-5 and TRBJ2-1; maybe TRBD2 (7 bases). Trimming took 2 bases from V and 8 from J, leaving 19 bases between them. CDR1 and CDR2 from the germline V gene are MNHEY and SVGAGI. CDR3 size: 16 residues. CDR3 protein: CASSYTAEGGAHEQFF. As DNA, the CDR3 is TGTGCCAGCAGTTACACAGCGGAAGGGGGGGCCCATGAGCAGTTCTTC.

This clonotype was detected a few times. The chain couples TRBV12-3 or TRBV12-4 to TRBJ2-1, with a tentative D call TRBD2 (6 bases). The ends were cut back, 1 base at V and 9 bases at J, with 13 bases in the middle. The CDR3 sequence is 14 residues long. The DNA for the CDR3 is TGTGCCAGCAGTTTAGTGGGAGGAGGTCGTGAGCAGTTCTTC. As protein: CASSLVGGGREQFF.

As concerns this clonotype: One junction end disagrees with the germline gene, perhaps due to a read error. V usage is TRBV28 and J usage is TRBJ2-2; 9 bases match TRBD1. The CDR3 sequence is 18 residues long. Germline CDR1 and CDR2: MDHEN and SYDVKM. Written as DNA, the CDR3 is TGTGCCAGCAGTTTTTTAGAACCCGGACAGGGGAACACCGGGGAGCAGTTTTTT. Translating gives CASSFLEPGQGNTGEQFF. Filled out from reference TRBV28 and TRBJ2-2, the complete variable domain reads DVKVTQSSRYLVKRTGEKVFLECVQDMDHENMFWYRQDPGLGLRLIYFSYDVKMKEKGDIPEGYSVSREKKERFSLILESASTNQTSMYLCASSFLEPGQGNTGEQFFGEGSRLTVL.

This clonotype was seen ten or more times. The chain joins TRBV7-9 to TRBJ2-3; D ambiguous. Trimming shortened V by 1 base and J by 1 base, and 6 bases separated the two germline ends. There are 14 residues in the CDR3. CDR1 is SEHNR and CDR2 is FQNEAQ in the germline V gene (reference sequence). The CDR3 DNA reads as TGTGCCAGCAGCTTAGGTGCAGGCACAGATACGCAGTATTTT. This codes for CASSLGAGTDTQYF. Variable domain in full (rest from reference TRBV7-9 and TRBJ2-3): DTGVSQNPRHKITKRGQNVTFRCDPISEHNRLYWYRQTLGQGPEFLTYFQNEAQLEKSRLLSDRFSAERPKGSFSTLEIQRTEQGDSAMYLCASSLGAGTDTQYFGPGTRLTVL.

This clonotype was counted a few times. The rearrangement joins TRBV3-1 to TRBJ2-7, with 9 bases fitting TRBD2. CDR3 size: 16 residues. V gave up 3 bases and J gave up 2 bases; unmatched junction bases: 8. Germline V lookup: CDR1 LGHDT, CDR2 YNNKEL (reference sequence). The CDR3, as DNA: TGTGCCAGCAGCCAGAACCTAGCGGGGCTAGCCTACGAGCAGTACTTC. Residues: CASSQNLAGLAYEQYF.

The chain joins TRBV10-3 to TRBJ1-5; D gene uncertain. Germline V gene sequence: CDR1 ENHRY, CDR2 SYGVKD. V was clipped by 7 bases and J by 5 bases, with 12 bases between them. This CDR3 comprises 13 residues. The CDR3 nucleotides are TGTGCCATCACGAGCGGGGTAGATCAGCCCCAGCATTTT. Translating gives CAITSGVDQPQHF.

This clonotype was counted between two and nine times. This CDR3 reads CASSRRGLEKLFF. CDR3 nucleotide sequence: TGTGCCAGCAGCCGAAGGGGGTTAGAAAAACTGTTTTTT. This chain joins TRBV7-9 and TRBJ1-4; a weak D match, TRBD1 (6 bases). The germline V and J ends were trimmed by 5 bases and 8 bases, with 12 bases remaining between them. Germline V gene lookup returns CDR1 SEHNR and CDR2 FQNEAQ (reference sequence). The CDR3 has 13 residues.

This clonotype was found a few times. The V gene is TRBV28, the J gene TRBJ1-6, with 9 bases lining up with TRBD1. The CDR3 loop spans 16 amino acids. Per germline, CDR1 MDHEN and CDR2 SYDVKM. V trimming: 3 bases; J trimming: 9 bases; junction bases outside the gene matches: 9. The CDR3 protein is CASSLMAGQGSSPLHF. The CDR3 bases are TGTGCCAGCAGTTTGATGGCGGGACAGGGAAGTTCACCCCTCCACTTT.

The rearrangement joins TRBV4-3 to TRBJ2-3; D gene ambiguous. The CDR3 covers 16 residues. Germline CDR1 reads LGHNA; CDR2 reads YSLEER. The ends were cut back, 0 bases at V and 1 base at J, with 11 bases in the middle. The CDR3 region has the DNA TGCGCCAGCAGCCAAGACAGGTCTCGGGGCACAGATACGCAGTATTTT. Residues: CASSQDRSRGTDTQYF.

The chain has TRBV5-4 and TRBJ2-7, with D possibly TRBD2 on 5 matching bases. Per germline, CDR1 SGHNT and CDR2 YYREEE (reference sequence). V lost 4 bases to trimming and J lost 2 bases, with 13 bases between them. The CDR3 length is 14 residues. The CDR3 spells CASSIGLIAYEQYF. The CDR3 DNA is TGTGCCAGCAGCATAGGACTCATAGCCTACGAGCAGTACTTC.

Here the CDR3 reads CASSFTDAKNIQYF. CDR3 nucleotides: TGCGCCAGCAGCTTTACAGACGCCAAAAACATTCAGTACTTC. The chain links TRBV5-1 to TRBJ2-4; unclear D gene. This CDR3 is 14 amino acids long. Germline V gives CDR1 SGHRS, CDR2 YFSETQ. V lost 2 bases, J lost 1 base, and 7 bases lay in between.

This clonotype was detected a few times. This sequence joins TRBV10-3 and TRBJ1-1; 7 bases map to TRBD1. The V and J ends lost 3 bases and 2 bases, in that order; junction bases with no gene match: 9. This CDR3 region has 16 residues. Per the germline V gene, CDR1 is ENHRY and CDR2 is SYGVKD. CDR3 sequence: CAISDQPGQRNTEAFF. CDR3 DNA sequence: TGTGCCATCAGTGACCAACCGGGACAGCGAAACACTGAAGCTTTCTTT.

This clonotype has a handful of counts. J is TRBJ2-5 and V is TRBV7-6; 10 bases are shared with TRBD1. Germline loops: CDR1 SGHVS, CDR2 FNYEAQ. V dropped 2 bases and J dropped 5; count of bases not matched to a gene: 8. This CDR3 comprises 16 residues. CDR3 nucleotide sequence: TGTGCCAGCAGCTTATTAGGACAGGGGGGCCGGGAGACCCAGTACTTC. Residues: CASSLLGQGGRETQYF.

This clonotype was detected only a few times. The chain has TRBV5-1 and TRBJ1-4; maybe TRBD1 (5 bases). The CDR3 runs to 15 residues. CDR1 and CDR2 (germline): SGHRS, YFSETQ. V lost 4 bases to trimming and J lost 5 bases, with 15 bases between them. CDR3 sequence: CASSLSGKSNEKLFF. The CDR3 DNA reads TGCGCCAGCAGCCTTTCAGGGAAAAGCAATGAAAAACTGTTTTTT.

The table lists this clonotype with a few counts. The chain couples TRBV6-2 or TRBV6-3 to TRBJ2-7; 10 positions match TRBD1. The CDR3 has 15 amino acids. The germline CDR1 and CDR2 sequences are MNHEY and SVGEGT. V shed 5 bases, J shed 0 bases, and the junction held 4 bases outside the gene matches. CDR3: CASSIGTGDSYEQYF. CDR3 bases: TGTGCCAGCAGTATTGGGACAGGGGACTCCTACGAGCAGTACTTC.

CDR3 residues: CASSRTGGLGNEQFF. CDR3 nucleotide sequence: TGTGCCAGTAGCCGAACAGGGGGCTTGGGGAATGAGCAGTTCTTC. The V gene is TRBV19, the J gene TRBJ2-1, with TRBD1 matching 9 bases. V lost 6 bases to trimming and J lost 7 bases; unmatched junction nucleotides: 10. The CDR3 has 15 residues. Germline lookup yields CDR1 LNHDA and CDR2 SQIVND (reference sequence).

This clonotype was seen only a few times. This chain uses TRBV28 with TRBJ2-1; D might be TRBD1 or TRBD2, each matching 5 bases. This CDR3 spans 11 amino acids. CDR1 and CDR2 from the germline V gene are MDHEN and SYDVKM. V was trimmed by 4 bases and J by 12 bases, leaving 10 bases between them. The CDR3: CASSSGGRQFF. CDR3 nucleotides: TGTGCCAGCAGTTCTGGGGGACGGCAGTTCTTC.

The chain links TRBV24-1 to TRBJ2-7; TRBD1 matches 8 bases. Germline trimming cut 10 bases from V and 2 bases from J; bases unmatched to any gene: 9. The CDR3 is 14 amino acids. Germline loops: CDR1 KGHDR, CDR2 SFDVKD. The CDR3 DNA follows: TGTGCCACAGAGCAGGGGGCCTTTCCCTACGAGCAGTACTTC. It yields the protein CATEQGAFPYEQYF.

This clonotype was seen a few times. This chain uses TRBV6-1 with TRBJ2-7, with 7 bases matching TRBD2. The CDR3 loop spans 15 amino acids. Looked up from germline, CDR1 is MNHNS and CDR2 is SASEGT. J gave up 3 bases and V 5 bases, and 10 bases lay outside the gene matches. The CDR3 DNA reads TGTGCCAGCAGTCAGGACCTTAGCGGGCTCTACGAGCAGTACTTC. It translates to CASSQDLSGLYEQYF.

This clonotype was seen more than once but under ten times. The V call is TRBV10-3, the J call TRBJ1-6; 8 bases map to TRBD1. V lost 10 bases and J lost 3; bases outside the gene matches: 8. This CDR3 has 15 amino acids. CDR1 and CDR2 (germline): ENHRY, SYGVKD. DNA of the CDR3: TGTGCCACGCTGGACAGGGAGGGCTATAATTCACCCCTCCACTTT. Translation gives CATLDREGYNSPLHF.

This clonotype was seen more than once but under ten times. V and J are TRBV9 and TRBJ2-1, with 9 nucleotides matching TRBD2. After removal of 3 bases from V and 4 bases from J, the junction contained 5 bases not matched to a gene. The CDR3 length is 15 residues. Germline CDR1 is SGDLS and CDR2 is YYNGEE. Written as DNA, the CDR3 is TGTGCCAGCAGCGAGTCGGGACTAGCTTACAATGAGCAGTTCTTC. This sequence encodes CASSESGLAYNEQFF.

CDR3 nucleotide sequence: TGTGCCAGCCCCTGTAGAGGGGGACTGGGCACCGGGGAGCTGTTTTTT. This sequence encodes CASPCRGGLGTGELFF. The chain is built from TRBV21-1 and TRBJ2-2; TRBD1 reflects the table's D call only, with no check against the DNA. TRBV21-1 is reported as a pseudogene. This CDR3 has 16 amino acids.

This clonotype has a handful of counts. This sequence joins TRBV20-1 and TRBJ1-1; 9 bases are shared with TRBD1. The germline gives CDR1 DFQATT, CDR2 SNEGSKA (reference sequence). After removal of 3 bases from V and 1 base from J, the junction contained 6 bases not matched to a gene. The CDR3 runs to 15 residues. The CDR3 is CSARDGTGRNTEAFF. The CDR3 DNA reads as TGCAGTGCTAGGGATGGGACAGGGCGGAACACTGAAGCTTTCTTT.

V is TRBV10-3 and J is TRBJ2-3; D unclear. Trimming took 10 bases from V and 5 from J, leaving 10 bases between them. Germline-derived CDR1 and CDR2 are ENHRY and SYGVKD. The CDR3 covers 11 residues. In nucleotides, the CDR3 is TGTGCCACCGAAGAGAGAGATACGCAGTATTTT. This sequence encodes CATEERDTQYF.

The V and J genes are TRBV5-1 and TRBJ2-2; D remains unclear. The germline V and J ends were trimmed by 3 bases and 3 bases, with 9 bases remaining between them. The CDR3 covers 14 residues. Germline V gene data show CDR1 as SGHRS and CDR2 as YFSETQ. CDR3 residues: CASSSTVYTGELFF. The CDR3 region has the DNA TGCGCCAGCAGCTCCACTGTTTACACCGGGGAGCTGTTTTTT.